The 10 T cell receptor beta chains in this list originate from one sample, sequenced in a study of glioma-infiltrating T cells after dendritic cell vaccination. Sequenced by immunoSEQ multiplex PCR; TCRdb stores in-frame clones only, minus some. Here the sample spans tens of thousands of clones, around 83% being singletons. Time point in this sample: after dendritic cell vaccination, including at tumor progression/relapse. The input for sequencing was blood, taken after dendritic cell vaccination. These receptors were taken from a human donor with glioblastoma.

This clone was counted between two and nine times. The rearrangement uses TRBV7-9 and TRBJ2-7; the match to TRBD2 covers 7 bases. V lost 0 bases and J lost 3; bases outside the gene matches: 5. The CDR3 covers 15 residues. The V gene's germline CDR1 is SEHNR and CDR2 FQNEAQ (reference sequence). The CDR3 here is CASSLAGGRFYEQYF. Written as DNA, the CDR3 is TGTGCCAGCAGCTTAGCGGGGGGGAGGTTCTACGAGCAGTACTTC.

V is TRBV28 and J is TRBJ2-5, with D possibly matching TRBD2 (5 bases). Trimming stripped 7 bases from V and 4 bases from J, with 16 bases between. This CDR3 region has 14 residues. The germline CDR1 and CDR2 sequences are MDHEN and SYDVKM. The CDR3 region is CASTTAGNVETQYF. The CDR3 nucleotides are TGTGCCAGCACCACGGCCGGGAATGTAGAGACCCAGTACTTC.

This clone was observed a handful of times. This chain links TRBV10-3 with TRBJ1-2; D remains ambiguous. This CDR3 is 12 amino acids long. V dropped 8 bases and J dropped 4 bases, with 11 bases sitting between them. Germline CDR1 is ENHRY and CDR2 is SYGVKD. CDR3 nucleotide sequence: TGTGCCATCTCGCGGAACACCTATGGCTACACCTTC. Protein: CAISRNTYGYTF.

V is TRBV5-1 and J is TRBJ1-2; no clear D gene. Germline V gene data show CDR1 as SGHRS and CDR2 as YFSETQ. V was trimmed by 0 bases and J by 5 bases, leaving 11 bases between them. This CDR3 spans 14 amino acids. CDR3 DNA sequence: TGCGCCAGCAGCTTGGACTTCCGGGTTTATGGCTACACCTTC. It translates to CASSLDFRVYGYTF.

This clone occurred a few times. The chain employs TRBV7-9 and TRBJ1-3; 7 nucleotides agree with TRBD1. V lost 5 bases to trimming and J lost 0 bases; unmatched junction nucleotides: 1. Per germline, CDR1 SEHNR and CDR2 FQNEAQ (reference sequence). The CDR3 contains 14 residues. CDR3: CASSRQGSGNTIYF. CDR3 bases: TGTGCCAGCAGCAGACAGGGCTCTGGAAACACCATATATTTT. Looking up the rest from reference TRBV7-9 and TRBJ1-3 gives the full variable domain: DTGVSQNPRHKITKRGQNVTFRCDPISEHNRLYWYRQTLGQGPEFLTYFQNEAQLEKSRLLSDRFSAERPKGSFSTLEIQRTEQGDSAMYLCASSRQGSGNTIYFGEGSWLTVV.

The CDR3 nucleotides are TGTGCCAGCTCACCATCGAGGGAGGACGAAAAACTGTTTTTT. Translated: CASSPSREDEKLFF. The chain carries TRBV18 and TRBJ1-4; D call uncertain. The germline V gene has CDR1 KGHSH and CDR2 LQKENI. The CDR3 is 14 amino acids. The V and J ends lost 2 bases and 8 bases respectively, with 12 bases between them.

This clone was seen only a few times. The chain joins TRBV5-6 to TRBJ1-2; TRBD1 agrees at 7 bases. This CDR3 is 15 amino acids long. V was clipped by 1 base and J by 4 bases; unmatched bases: 7. Looked up from germline, CDR1 is SGHDT and CDR2 is YYEEEE. CDR3 region: CASSLIPGGGYGYTF. The CDR3 nucleotides read TGTGCCAGCAGCTTGATACCAGGGGGAGGCTATGGCTACACCTTC.

The sample holds one count of this clone. The chain has TRBV6-1 and TRBJ1-2, with 7 bases lining up with TRBD1. Trimming took 3 bases from V and 0 from J; bases not matched to a gene: 7. CDR1 and CDR2 from the germline V gene are MNHNS and SASEGT. This CDR3 is built from 16 residues. The DNA of the CDR3 is TGTGCCAGCAGTGAGGAGGGGGCGGTTACTAACTATGGCTACACCTTC. The encoded protein is CASSEEGAVTNYGYTF.

The rearrangement joins TRBV6-1 to TRBJ1-2; 10 bases agree with TRBD1. The ends lost 1 base at V and 7 bases at J; junction bases unmatched: 6. The CDR3 is 15 residues long. Germline lookup yields CDR1 MNHNS and CDR2 SASEGT. Here the CDR3 reads CASSEVRQGAGGYTF. CDR3 sequence (DNA): TGTGCCAGCAGTGAAGTTAGACAGGGGGCGGGTGGCTACACCTTC.

DNA of the CDR3: TGTGCCAGCAGTGCGACTAGCCAAAACTACAATGAGCAGTTCTTC. Residues: CASSATSQNYNEQFF. J is TRBJ2-1 and V is TRBV6-6; 7 nucleotides match TRBD2. Unmatched junction bases numbered 7, after V lost 5 bases and J lost 3 bases. Germline V CDR1 and CDR2: MNHNY, SVGAGI (reference sequence). This CDR3 spans 15 amino acids.